This record looks at one T cell receptor beta chain sequence and its context. The germline V gene encodes CDR1 SGHNT and CDR2 YYREEE (reference sequence). The CDR3 is made up of 13 amino acids. The junction had 3 bases not matched to a gene; V was cut back by 4 bases and J by 4 bases. The data originate from a study of technical replicates of blood from several donors. Clones were sequenced by immunoSEQ multiplex PCR, and TCRdb holds only the in-frame ones, with some missing. The sample contains tens of thousands of clones, just over 95% of which appear only once. This clonotype was sampled from a human donor in good health. The rearrangement joins TRBV5-4 to TRBJ1-2, with 8 bases that match TRBD1. Sequencing was carried out using T cells isolated from PBMCs. DNA for the CDR3: TGTGCCAGCAGCCAGGGGGCGAGCTATGGCTACACCTTC. Amino acid sequence: CASSQGASYGYTF. Filled out from reference TRBV5-4 and TRBJ1-2, the complete variable domain reads ETGVTQSPTHLIKTRGQQVTLRCSSQSGHNTVSWYQQALGQGPQFIFQYYREEENGRGNFPPRFSGLQFPNYSSELNVNALELDDSALYLCASSQGASYGYTFGSGTRLTVV.